This T cell receptor (beta chain) is from a study of blood T cells in healthy people across ages. Points from the study as a whole: CMV status of donors was not determined, possibly confounding expanded clonotype changes. With age, beta diversity per million T cells declined roughly linearly, significantly by 35 to 40.

Germline V CDR1 and CDR2: PRHDT, FYEKMQ (reference sequence). After removal of 5 bases from V and 8 bases from J, the junction contained 12 bases not matched to a gene. CDR3 length: 16 residues. Alongside a J-beta primer mix, a sample-barcoded 5' primer served in a second PCR lasting roughly 6 to 12 cycles. Every cDNA molecule bore a tag from a template-switch adaptor containing 12 random nucleotides. MiXCR, applied by TCRdb to the 5' RACE reads, yields one record per CDR3 protein. Here the sample spans 1.5 million to 2 million distinct CDR3 sequences, less than 50% being singletons. Points on this clonotype: Its antigen is as yet unknown.

The chain employs TRBV13 and TRBJ1-6, with 7 bases that match TRBD1. The sequenced material came from blood. This clonotype was sampled from a woman between 40 and 50 years old in good health. As DNA, the CDR3 is TGTGCCAGCAGCAGAGGACAGGTCCGAATAGATTCACCCCTCCACTTT. This sequence encodes CASSRGQVRIDSPLHF.